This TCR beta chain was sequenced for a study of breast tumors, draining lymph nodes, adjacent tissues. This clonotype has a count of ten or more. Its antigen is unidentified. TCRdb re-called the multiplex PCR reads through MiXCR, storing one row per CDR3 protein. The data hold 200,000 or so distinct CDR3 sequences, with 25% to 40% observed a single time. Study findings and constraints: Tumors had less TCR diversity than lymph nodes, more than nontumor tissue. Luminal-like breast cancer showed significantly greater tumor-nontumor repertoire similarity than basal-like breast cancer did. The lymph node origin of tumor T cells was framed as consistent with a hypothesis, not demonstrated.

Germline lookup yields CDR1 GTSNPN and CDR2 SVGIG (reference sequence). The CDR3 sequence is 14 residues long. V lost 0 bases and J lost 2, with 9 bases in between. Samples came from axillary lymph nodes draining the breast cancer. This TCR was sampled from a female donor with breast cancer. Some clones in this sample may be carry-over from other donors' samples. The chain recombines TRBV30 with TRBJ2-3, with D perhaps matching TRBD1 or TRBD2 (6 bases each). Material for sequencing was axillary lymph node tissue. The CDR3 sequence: CAWSVGGPTDTQYF. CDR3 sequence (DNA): TGTGCCTGGAGTGTAGGGGGGCCCACAGATACGCAGTATTTT.